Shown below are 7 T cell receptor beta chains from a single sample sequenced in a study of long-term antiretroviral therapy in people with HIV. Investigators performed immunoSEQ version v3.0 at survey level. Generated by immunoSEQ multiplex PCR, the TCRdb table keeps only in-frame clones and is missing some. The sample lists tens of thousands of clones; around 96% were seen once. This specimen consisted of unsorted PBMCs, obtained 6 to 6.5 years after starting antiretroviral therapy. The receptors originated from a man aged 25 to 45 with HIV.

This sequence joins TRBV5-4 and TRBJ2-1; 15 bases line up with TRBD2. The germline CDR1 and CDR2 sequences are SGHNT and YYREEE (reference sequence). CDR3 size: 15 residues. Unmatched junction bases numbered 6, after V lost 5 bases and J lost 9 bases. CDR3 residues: CASRSGLAGGGEQFF. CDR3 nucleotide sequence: TGTGCCAGCAGATCCGGACTAGCGGGAGGGGGTGAGCAGTTCTTC. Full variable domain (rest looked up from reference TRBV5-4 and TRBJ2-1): ETGVTQSPTHLIKTRGQQVTLRCSSQSGHNTVSWYQQALGQGPQFIFQYYREEENGRGNFPPRFSGLQFPNYSSELNVNALELDDSALYLCASRSGLAGGGEQFFGPGTRLTVL.

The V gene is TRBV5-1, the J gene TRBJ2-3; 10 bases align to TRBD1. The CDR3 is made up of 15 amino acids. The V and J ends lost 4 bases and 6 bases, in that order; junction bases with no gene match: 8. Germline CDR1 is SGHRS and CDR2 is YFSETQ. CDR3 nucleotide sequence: TGCGCCAGCAGCCCGGGGACAGGGGTTGGCGATACGCAGTATTTT. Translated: CASSPGTGVGDTQYF.

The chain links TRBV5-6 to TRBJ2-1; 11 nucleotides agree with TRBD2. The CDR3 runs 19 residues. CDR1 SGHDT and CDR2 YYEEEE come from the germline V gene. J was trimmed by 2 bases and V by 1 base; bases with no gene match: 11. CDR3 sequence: CASSLPFLAGGPAYNEQFF. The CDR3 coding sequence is TGTGCCAGCAGCTTGCCCTTCCTAGCGGGGGGTCCTGCCTACAATGAGCAGTTCTTC.

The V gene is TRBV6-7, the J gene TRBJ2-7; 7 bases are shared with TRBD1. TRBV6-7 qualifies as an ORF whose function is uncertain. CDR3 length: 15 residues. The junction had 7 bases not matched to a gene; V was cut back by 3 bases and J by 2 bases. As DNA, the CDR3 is TGTGCCAGCAGTTATTGGCCAGGGGGAACCTACGAGCAGTACTTC. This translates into CASSYWPGGTYEQYF.

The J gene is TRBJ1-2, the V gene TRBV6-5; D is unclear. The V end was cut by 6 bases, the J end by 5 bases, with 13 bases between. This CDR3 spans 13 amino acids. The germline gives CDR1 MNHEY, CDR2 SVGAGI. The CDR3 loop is CASSTRSGYGYTF. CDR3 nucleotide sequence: TGTGCCAGCAGCACACGCTCGGGGTATGGCTACACCTTC.

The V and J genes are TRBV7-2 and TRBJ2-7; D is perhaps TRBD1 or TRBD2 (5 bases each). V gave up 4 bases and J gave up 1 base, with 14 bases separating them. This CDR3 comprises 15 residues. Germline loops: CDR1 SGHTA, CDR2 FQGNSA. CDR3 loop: CASSSPWDGSYEQYF. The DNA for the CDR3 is TGTGCCAGCAGCTCCCCGTGGGACGGTTCCTACGAGCAGTACTTC.

This CDR3 reads CASSLAGTGKNGYTF. CDR3 coding DNA: TGTGCCAGCAGTTTAGCCGGGACAGGAAAAAATGGCTACACCTTC. This rearrangement joins TRBV27 to TRBJ1-2; 8 bases agree with TRBD1. Looked up from germline, CDR1 is MNHEY and CDR2 is SMNVEV (reference sequence). This CDR3 has 15 amino acids. V lost 2 bases, J lost 6 bases, and 8 bases stayed unmatched.